This T cell receptor (beta chain) was sequenced during a study of cytomegalovirus exposure and HLA in healthy donors. V shed 4 bases and J shed 4 bases, with 17 bases lying between them. CDR1 is SGHTA and CDR2 is FQGNSA in the germline V gene. There are 16 residues in the CDR3. This clone came up once. 60 Vbeta and 13 Jbeta primers were used in PCR. TCRdb's table, derived via immunoSEQ multiplex PCR, lists solely in-frame clones and lacks some. The sample has some 190,000 clones; approximately 80% are singletons. The chain has TRBV7-2 and TRBJ1-5, with D maybe TRBD1 (6 bases). Specimen: PBMCs. The receptor was isolated from a man aged 40-55 years in good health and CMV-seropositive. The CDR3 sequence is CASSYAGPGANQPQHF. CDR3 bases: TGTGCCAGCAGCTACGCAGGGCCAGGGGCGAATCAGCCCCAGCATTTT.